The clone carrying this T cell receptor beta chain was detected only a few times. The second PCR ran roughly 7 to 12 cycles with a sample-barcoded 5' primer and J-beta primers. TCRdb processed the 5' RACE reads anew with MiXCR; each CDR3 protein has one entry. The sample carries 550,000 to 750,000 distinct CDR3 sequences, under 25% recorded once. The data were obtained in a study of blood T cells in healthy people across ages. Germline CDR1 is MGHRA and CDR2 is YSYEKL. The V gene lost 0 bases and the J gene lost 0 bases, with 11 bases spanning the gap. The CDR3 length is 17 residues. V gene TRBV4-1 combines with J gene TRBJ2-2; D may be TRBD1 (5 bases). The receptor's source is a man aged 70-80 years in good health. Sequences were obtained from blood. The CDR3 sequence is CASSQDVTESNTGELFF. Written as DNA, the CDR3 is TGCGCCAGCAGCCAAGACGTGACAGAATCGAACACCGGGGAGCTGTTTTTT.